This is a list of T cell receptor beta chains from one sample in a study of identical twins. Each CDR3 protein is one row after TCRdb ran MiXCR on the 5' RACE reads. This sample has 600,000 to 700,000 distinct CDR3 sequences, with around 20% found just once. In addition, the sample was reused for a study of T cells expressing NK-cell markers.

Sequencing input: PBMCs. Receptor source: a young woman in good health. Both conserved end residues are part of each CDR3. D genes are given only for firm matches. The size of a clone is reported for some rows only, either as once, few or many, or as a class for expanded clones.

V gene: TRBV12-3/TRBV12-4; D gene: -; clone size: many; J gene: TRBJ1-1; CDR3 protein: CASSFWQGDTEAFF; CDR3 DNA: TGTGCCAGCAGTTTCTGGCAGGGTGACACTGAAGCTTTCTTT
V gene: TRBV15; D gene: -; clone size: many; J gene: TRBJ2-2; CDR3 protein: CATSRVTGELFF; CDR3 DNA: TGTGCCACCAGCAGAGTGACCGGGGAGCTGTTTTTT
V gene: TRBV7-9; D gene: TRBD2; clone size: -; J gene: TRBJ2-1; CDR3 protein: CASSPPTSGRHEQFF; CDR3 DNA: TGTGCCAGCAGCCCTCCGACTAGCGGGAGACATGAGCAGTTCTTC
V gene: TRBV7-9; D gene: -; clone size: -; J gene: TRBJ2-3; CDR3 protein: CASGAAAGEDTQYF; CDR3 DNA: TGTGCCAGCGGCGCCGCGGCAGGGGAAGATACGCAGTATTTT
V gene: TRBV6-5; D gene: TRBD1; clone size: -; J gene: TRBJ1-1; CDR3 protein: CASSYSRDREAFF; CDR3 DNA: TGTGCCAGCAGTTACTCGAGGGACAGGGAAGCTTTCTTT
V gene: TRBV20-1; D gene: -; clone size: few; J gene: TRBJ1-4; CDR3 protein: CSARITHQGLKLFF; CDR3 DNA: TGCAGTGCTAGAATAACGCATCAGGGGCTGAAACTGTTTTTT
V gene: TRBV5-1; D gene: -; clone size: many; J gene: TRBJ1-1; CDR3 protein: CASSLGEGTEAFF; CDR3 DNA: TGTGCCAGCAGTTTGGGGGAAGGCACTGAAGCTTTCTTT
V gene: TRBV24-1; D gene: -; clone size: few; J gene: TRBJ1-2; CDR3 protein: CATSDSWGSYGYTF; CDR3 DNA: TGTGCCACCAGTGATTCTTGGGGTAGCTATGGCTACACCTTC
V gene: TRBV12-3/TRBV12-4; D gene: -; clone size: -; J gene: TRBJ1-1; CDR3 protein: CASSLQHTEAFF; CDR3 DNA: TGTGCCAGCAGCCTACAGCACACTGAAGCTTTCTTT
V gene: TRBV7-9; D gene: -; clone size: -; J gene: TRBJ1-3; CDR3 protein: CASSLPWGGNTIYF; CDR3 DNA: TGTGCCAGCAGCCTTCCGTGGGGTGGAAACACCATATATTTT
V gene: TRBV6-5; D gene: -; clone size: -; J gene: TRBJ1-5; CDR3 protein: CASKSVYSNQPQHF; CDR3 DNA: TGTGCCAGCAAGTCGGTCTATAGCAATCAGCCCCAGCATTTT
V gene: TRBV21-1; D gene: -; clone size: -; J gene: TRBJ2-1; CDR3 protein: CASRPGTGNANEQFF; CDR3 DNA: TGTGCCAGCAGGCCCGGGACAGGGAACGCGAATGAGCAGTTCTTC
V gene: TRBV10-1; D gene: -; clone size: -; J gene: TRBJ2-2; CDR3 protein: CASSESTPPGELFF; CDR3 DNA: TGCGCCAGCAGTGAGTCGACTCCGCCCGGGGAGCTGTTTTTT